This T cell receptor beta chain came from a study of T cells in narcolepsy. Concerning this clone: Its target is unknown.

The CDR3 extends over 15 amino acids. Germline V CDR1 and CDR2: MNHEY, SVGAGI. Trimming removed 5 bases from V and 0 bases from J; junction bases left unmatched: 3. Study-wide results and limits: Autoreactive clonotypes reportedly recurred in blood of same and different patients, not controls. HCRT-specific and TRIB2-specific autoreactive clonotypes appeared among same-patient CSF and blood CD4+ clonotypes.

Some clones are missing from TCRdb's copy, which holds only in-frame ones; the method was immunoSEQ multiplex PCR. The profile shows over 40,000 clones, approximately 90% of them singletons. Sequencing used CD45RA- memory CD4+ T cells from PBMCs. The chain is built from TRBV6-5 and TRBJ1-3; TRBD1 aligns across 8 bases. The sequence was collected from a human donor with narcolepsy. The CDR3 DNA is TGTGCCAGCAGTCGACAGGGGAGCTCTGGAAACACCATATATTTT. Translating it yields CASSRQGSSGNTIYF.